This T cell receptor (beta chain) comes out of a study of early T cells in non-severe SARS-CoV-2 infection. Study details: Bulk RNA isolated from unsorted whole blood underwent sequencing; chains were not paired.

With respect to this clonotype: What it binds is unknown.

As part of library construction, unique molecular identifiers were attached to individual cDNA molecules. MiXCR, applied by TCRdb to the 5' RACE reads, yields one record per CDR3 protein. The sample consists of tens of thousands of distinct CDR3 sequences, 15% of them appearing once. CDR3 length: 12 residues. V dropped 7 bases and J dropped 7 bases, with 13 bases sitting between them. Germline loops: CDR1 SNHLY, CDR2 FYNNEI. Findings of the study overall: VDJdb matching, biased toward anti-spike CD8 responses, missed private and CD4 specificities.

The sample consisted of whole blood. The rearrangement uses TRBV2 and TRBJ1-1, with D tentatively TRBD1 (5 bases). The clonotype was recovered from an adult who was a healthcare worker with PCR-confirmed SARS-CoV-2 infection or an uninfected control (not recorded which). CDR3 nucleotide sequence: TGTGCCAGCAAGCAGGGACCCCTTGAAGCTTTCTTT. Its translation is CASKQGPLEAFF.